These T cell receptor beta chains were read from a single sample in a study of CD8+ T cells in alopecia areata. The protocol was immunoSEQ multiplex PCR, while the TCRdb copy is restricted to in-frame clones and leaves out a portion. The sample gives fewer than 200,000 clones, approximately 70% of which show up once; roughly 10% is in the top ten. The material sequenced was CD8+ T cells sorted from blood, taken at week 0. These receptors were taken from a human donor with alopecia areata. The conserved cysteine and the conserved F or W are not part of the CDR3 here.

AWGLRQGVRSYNSPLH	TRBV30
ASSYREGAEQY	TRBV10-3
ATAVPLTSGGTNFDTQY	TRBV15
ASSGEGTGANVLT	TRBV27
ASPDRWDSSSYEQY	TRBV23-1
ASSVGGMRGYT	TRBV9
ATSRDTRGLVTEAF	TRBV15
AWTTGSGELF	TRBV30
ASSLGDRVTDTQY	TRBV5-6
ASSVDGPGANVLT	TRBV7-9
ASSQLSGGLYNEQF	TRBV14
ASTPEGQAWETQY	TRBV28
SVDDRGHTGANVLT	TRBV29-1
SVEDASSYNEQF	TRBV29-1
ASSAYRGTEAF	TRBV9
ASSGYGYT	TRBV4-1
SVGTGDWSETQY	TRBV29-1
ASSPHRVEAF	TRBV6-1
ASSHTGTEAF	TRBV7-9
AWSPLANEQF	TRBV30
ASSTGALGSTDTQY	TRBV5-6
ASTDGSSYEQY	TRBV12-5
AWMGTAVGGANVLT	TRBV30
ASSSAVSNQPQH	TRBV5-6
ASSLEPDRVSGEQF	TRBV5-1
ASSQRVRDISTDTQY	TRBV4-1
ASSLTGIHTEAF	TRBV13
ASSAWASGDEQY	TRBV9
ASSPEGTGVGYT	TRBV7-9
SVEEATGGNTEAF	TRBV29-1
ASSQSIPTGWNTEAF	TRBV23-1
SVAGRGGNQPQH	TRBV29-1
ATSLRTGGHEQY	TRBV15
ASSDGTPDTQY	TRBV2
ASSSSSDYNEQF	TRBV7-9
ASSQRGGSYEQY	TRBV27
ASSPPSYEQY	TRBV7-9
SVQGPDTEAF	TRBV29-1
ASSEGDSGANVLT	TRBV7-9
ASSLRSLASEQF	TRBV5-6
AIRPTSGVSTDTQY	TRBV10-3
ASSSRNPQETQY	TRBV13
ASVGGRSGNTIY	TRBV25-1
ASSLAAGGNEQF	TRBV13
SVEGWRTGDYEQY	TRBV29-1
SVRLAGGPDTQY	TRBV29-1
SGGPTPNTGELF	TRBV29-1
ATSDGNTEAF	TRBV15
ASSELPDRGWRETQY	TRBV25-1
ASSIGSKELF	TRBV19
ASISSRGEQF	TRBV6-5
ASSQGGYGDNYGYT	TRBV4-1
SVVPQGQLAKNIQY	TRBV29-1
ASSMGTEAF	TRBV18
ASSPGNQPQH	TRBV2
ATSRDLASQAGELF	TRBV15
AWSRGAYGYT	TRBV30
SVFPGSTDTQY	TRBV29-1
ASSSGRPASLGETQY	TRBV5-6
ASSYNRINQPQH	TRBV6-5